This TCR beta chain was identified in a study of shared clonotypes between healthy human individuals. Study as a whole: Participating donors consisted of a couple of women and a few men aged 18 to 49.

Study-wide points: Roughly 4.7% was the fraction of naive CD4 clonotypes found shared across a few donors.

Germline V lookup: CDR1 SGHTA, CDR2 FQGNSA. Trimming shortened V by 2 bases and J by 0 bases, and 16 bases separated the two germline ends. CDR3 length: 17 amino acids. Sorted-subset replicate PCR reactions were performed with about 200 ng DNA, corresponding to 30,000 or so T cell genomes. Assay used: immunoSEQ multiplex PCR; TCRdb lists only in-frame clones, some missing. The table has about 2 million clones, about 95% seen once. Concerning this clone: Its antigen remains unidentified.

Selected positively for CCR7 and CD45RO-negative, naive CD8 cells excluded terminally differentiated effector memory CD45RA+ cells. The rearrangement links TRBV7-2 to TRBJ1-2, with D tentatively TRBD1 (5 bases). This receptor was identified in a man aged 18-30 years in good health. Material for sequencing was naive CD8+ T cells sorted from blood. The CDR3 loop reads CASSLNWLRDANYGYTF. CDR3 sequence (DNA): TGTGCCAGCAGCTTAAATTGGCTGCGGGACGCTAACTATGGCTACACCTTC.